This T cell receptor beta chain was captured in a study of esophageal squamous cell carcinoma under preoperative chemotherapy (dated by TCRdb to about 2018). Notes on the research overall: In the study, TCR repertoires were profiled in both peripheral blood T cells and tumor-infiltrating lymphocytes. The study assessed how paclitaxel-nedaplatin chemotherapy affected T-cell receptor repertoires in patients with esophageal squamous cell carcinoma. A handful of patients with primary esophageal squamous cell carcinoma made up the cohort. Repertoires from samples taken before paclitaxel-nedaplatin therapy were compared with repertoires from samples taken after paclitaxel-nedaplatin therapy.

Reading the germline V gene gives CDR1 SGHTA and CDR2 FQGNSA. The CDR3 runs 15 amino acids, cysteine and phenylalanine included. Only CDR3 DNA is held: 45 bases, read in frame from base 1. V and J lose 4 bases and 0 bases, and a span of 11 bases separates them. Compared with the rest of its sample, this clonotype is medium-sized (0.01 to 0.1%). The antigen this receptor binds is unknown. No base quality information exists; no much larger clone differs at one position. Sample time point, as interpreted from the label and publication: after preoperative PTX-NDP chemotherapy. Before surgery, patients were given paclitaxel-nedaplatin as preoperative chemotherapy. Overall study outcomes, separate from this receptor: The analysis included only five or six patients with esophageal squamous cell carcinoma, making the cohort small. Immediate and substantial changes in clonotype frequency were induced by paclitaxel-nedaplatin therapy, and contraction rather than amplification was more likely to be observed among abundant clones. Tumor-infiltrating lymphocytes after treatment appeared to come partly from peripheral T cells migrating into the tumor, rather than solely from local clonal changes. A significant increase in TCR diversity was observed in peripheral T cells after chemotherapy, whereas no such increase was observed in tumor-infiltrating lymphocytes.

Library method: PCR. Sequencing was carried out with a HiSeq X Ten. High-throughput sequencing was used to characterize the TCR repertoires. TCRdb trimmed public reads at Q25 via fastp, called clones via MiXCR and kept in-frame beta chains. Entries are consolidated by CDR3 protein sequence, retaining the most common genes and DNA. Across this sample there are about 9,300 distinct CDR3 sequences, with under 55% seen only once. The top ten constitute 13% to 15% of the sample. Specimen collection occurred from a patient given preoperative chemotherapy. The chain is encoded by TRBV7-2 joined to TRBJ2-3; the D gene is perhaps TRBD1, from 5 matching bases. The source of this sequence is a human donor with esophageal squamous cell carcinoma. The donor label of this sample is uncertain. This receptor carries the CDR3 CASSSRAISTDTQYF. At the DNA level, the sequence is TGTGCCAGCAGCTCCAGGGCAATAAGCACAGATACGCAGTATTTT.